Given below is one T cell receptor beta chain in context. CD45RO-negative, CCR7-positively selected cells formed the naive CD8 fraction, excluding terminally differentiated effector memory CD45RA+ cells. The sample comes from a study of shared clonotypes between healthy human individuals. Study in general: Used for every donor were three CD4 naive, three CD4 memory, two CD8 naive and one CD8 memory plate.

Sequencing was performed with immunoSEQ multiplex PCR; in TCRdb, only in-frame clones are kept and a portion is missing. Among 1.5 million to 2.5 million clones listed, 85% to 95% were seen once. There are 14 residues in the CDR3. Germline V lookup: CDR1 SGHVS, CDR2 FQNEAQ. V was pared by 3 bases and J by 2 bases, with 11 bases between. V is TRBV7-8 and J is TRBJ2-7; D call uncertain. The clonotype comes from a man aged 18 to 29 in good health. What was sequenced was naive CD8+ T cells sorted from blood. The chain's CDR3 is CASSFPGGAYEQYF. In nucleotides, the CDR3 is TGTGCCAGCAGCTTTCCGGGCGGAGCCTACGAGCAGTACTTC. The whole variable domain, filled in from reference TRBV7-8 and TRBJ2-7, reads GAGVSQSPRYKVAKRGQDVALRCDPISGHVSLFWYQQALGQGPEFLTYFQNEAQLDKSGLPSDRFFAERPEGSVSTLKIQRTQQEDSAVYLCASSFPGGAYEQYFGPGTRLTVT.